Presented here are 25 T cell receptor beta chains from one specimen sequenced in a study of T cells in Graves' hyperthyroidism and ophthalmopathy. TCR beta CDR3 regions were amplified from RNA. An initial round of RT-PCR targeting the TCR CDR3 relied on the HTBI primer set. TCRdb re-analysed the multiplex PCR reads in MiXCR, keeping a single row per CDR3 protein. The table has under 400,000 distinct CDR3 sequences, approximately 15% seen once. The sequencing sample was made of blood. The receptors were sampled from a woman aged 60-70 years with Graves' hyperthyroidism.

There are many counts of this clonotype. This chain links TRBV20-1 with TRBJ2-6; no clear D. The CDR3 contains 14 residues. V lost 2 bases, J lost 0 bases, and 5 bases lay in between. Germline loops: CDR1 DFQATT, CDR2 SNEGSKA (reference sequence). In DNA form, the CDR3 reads TGCAGTGCTAGACCGAGCTCTGGGGCCAACGTCCTGACTTTC. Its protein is CSARPSSGANVLTF.

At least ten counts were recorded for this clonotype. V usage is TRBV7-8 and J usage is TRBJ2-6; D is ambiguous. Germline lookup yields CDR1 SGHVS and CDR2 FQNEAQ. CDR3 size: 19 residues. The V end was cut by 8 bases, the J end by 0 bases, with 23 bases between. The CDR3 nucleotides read TGTGCCAGCGGACCAAAGCCGGGCCCTAGGCTCTCTGGGGCCAACGTCCTGACTTTC. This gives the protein CASGPKPGPRLSGANVLTF.

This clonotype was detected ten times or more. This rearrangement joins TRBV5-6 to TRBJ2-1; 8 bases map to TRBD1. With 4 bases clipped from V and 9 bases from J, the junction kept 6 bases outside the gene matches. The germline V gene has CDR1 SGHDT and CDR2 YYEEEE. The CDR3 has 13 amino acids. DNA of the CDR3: TGTGCCAGCAGCAGGGACAGGATGGGTGAGCAGTTCTTC. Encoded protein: CASSRDRMGEQFF.

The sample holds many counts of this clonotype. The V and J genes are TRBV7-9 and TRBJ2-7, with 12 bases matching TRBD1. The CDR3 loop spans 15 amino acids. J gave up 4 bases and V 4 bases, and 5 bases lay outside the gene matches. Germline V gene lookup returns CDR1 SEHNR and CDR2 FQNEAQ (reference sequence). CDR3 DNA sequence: TGTGCCAGCAGCTCGGGACAGGGGGCGCTTTACGAGCAGTACTTC. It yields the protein CASSSGQGALYEQYF.

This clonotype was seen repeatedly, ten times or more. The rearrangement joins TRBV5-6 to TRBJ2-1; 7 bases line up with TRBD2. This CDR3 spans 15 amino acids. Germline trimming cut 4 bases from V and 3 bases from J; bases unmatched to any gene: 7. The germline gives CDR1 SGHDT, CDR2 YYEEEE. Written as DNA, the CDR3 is TGTGCCAGCAGCATCCCGGGACTAAACTACAATGAGCAGTTCTTC. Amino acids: CASSIPGLNYNEQFF.

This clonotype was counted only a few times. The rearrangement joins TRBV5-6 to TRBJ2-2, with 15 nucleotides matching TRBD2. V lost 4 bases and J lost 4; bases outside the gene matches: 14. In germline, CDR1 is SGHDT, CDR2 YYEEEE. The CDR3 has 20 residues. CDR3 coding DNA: TGTGCCAGCAGCAAACCGGGACTAGCGGGAGGAAAGGGGCTCACCGGGGAGCTGTTTTTT. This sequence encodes CASSKPGLAGGKGLTGELFF.

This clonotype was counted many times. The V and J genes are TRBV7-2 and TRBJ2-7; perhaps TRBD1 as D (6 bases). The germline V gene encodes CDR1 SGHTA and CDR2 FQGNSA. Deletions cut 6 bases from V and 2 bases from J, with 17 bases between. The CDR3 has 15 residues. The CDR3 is CASSLRGVLTYEQYF. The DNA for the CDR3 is TGTGCCAGCAGTCTCAGGGGAGTTCTCACCTACGAGCAGTACTTC.

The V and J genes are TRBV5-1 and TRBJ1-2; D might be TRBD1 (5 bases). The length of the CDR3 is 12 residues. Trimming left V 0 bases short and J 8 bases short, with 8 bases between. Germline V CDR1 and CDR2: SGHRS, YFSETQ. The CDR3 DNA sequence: TGCGCCAGCAGCTTGGCCGGGGACGGCTACACCTTC. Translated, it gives CASSLAGDGYTF.

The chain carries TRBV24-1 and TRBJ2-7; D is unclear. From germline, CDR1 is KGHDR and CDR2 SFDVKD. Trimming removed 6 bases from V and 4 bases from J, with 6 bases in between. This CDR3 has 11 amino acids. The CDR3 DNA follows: TGTGCCACCAGTTCGGAGTACGAGCAGTACTTC. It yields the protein CATSSEYEQYF.

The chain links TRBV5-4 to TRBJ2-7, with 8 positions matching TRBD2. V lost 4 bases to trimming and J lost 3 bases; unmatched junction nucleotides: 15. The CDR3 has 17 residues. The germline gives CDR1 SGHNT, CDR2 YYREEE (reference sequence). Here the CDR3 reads CASSQRTSFDGDYEQYF. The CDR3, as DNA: TGTGCCAGCAGCCAGCGGACTAGCTTTGACGGGGACTACGAGCAGTACTTC.

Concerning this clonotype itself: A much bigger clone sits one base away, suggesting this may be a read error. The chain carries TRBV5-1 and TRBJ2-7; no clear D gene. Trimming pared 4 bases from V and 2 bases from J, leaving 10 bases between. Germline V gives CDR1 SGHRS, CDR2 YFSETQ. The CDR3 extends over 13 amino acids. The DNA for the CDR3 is TGCGCCAGCAGCCCGACGACGCCCTACGAGCAGTACTTC. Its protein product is CASSPTTPYEQYF.

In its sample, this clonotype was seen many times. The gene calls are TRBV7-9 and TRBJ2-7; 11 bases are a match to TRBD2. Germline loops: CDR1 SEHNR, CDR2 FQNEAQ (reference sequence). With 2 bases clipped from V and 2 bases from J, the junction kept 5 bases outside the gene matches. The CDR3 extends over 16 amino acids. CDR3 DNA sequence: TGTGCCAGCAGCTTACCGATAGCGGGAGGGGCCTACGAGCAGTACTTC. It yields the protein CASSLPIAGGAYEQYF.

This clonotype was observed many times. The chain's CDR3 is CASSEAIRWDEQFF. Written as DNA, the CDR3 is TGTGCCAGCAGTGAAGCGATAAGGTGGGATGAGCAGTTCTTC. The chain recombines TRBV6-1 with TRBJ2-1; D is unresolved. The CDR3 runs 14 residues. V lost 0 bases and J lost 8, with 11 bases in between. CDR1 MNHNS and CDR2 SASEGT come from the germline V gene.

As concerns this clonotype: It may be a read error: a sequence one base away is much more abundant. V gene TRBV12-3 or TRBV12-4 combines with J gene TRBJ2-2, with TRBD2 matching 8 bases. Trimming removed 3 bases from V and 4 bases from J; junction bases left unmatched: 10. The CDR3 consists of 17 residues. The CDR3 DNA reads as TGTGCCAGCAGTTTGTCCGGGACTAGAGGTGTCACCGGGGAGCTGTTTTTT. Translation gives CASSLSGTRGVTGELFF.

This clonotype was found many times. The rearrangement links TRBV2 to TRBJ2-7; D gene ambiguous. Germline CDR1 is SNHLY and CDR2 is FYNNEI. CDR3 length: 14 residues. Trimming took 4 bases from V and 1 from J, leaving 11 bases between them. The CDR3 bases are TGTGCCAGCAGTGGGGGTCGGAATTCCTACGAGCAGTACTTC. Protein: CASSGGRNSYEQYF.

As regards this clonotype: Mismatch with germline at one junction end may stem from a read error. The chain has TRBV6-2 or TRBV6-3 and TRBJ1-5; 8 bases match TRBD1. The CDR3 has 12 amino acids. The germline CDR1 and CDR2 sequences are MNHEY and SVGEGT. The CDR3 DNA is TGTGCCATCAGTGACAGGGGTCAGCCCCAGCATTTT. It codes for CAISDRGQPQHF.

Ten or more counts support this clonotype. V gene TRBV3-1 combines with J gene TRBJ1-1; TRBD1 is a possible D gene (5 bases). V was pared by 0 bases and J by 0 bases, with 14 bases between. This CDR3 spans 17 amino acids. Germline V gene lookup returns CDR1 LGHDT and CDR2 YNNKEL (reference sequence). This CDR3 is CASSQDLGGGLNTEAFF. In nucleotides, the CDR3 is TGTGCCAGCAGCCAAGATTTGGGGGGAGGCCTGAACACTGAAGCTTTCTTT. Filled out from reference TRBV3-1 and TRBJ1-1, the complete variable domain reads DTAVSQTPKYLVTQMGNDKSIKCEQNLGHDTMYWYKQDSKKFLKIMFSYNNKELIINETVPNRFSPKSPDKAHLNLHINSLELGDSAVYFCASSQDLGGGLNTEAFFGQGTRLTVV.

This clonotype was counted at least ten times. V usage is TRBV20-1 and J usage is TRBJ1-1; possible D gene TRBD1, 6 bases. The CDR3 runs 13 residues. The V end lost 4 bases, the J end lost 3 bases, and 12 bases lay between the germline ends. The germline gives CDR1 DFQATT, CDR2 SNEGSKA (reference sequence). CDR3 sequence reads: CSANREVDTEAFF. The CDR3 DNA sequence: TGCAGTGCTAACAGGGAGGTGGACACTGAAGCTTTCTTT.

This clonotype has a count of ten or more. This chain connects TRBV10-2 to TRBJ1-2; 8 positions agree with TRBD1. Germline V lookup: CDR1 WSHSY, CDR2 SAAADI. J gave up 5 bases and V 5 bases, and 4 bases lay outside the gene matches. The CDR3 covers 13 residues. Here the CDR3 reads CASSRDRIYGYTF. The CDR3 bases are TGCGCCAGCAGTCGGGACAGGATTTATGGCTACACCTTC.

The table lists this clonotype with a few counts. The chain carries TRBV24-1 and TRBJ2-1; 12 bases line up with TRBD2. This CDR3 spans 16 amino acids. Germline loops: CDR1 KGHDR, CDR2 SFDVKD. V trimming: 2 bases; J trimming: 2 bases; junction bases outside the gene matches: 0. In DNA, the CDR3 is TGTGCCACCAGTGATTCTAGCGGGGGGGCCTACAATGAGCAGTTCTTC. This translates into CATSDSSGGAYNEQFF.

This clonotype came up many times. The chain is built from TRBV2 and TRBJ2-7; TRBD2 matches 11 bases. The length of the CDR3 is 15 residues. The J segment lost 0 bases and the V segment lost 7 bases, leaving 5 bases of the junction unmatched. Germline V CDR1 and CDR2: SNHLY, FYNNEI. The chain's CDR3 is CASTQLAGVSYEQYF. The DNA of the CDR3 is TGTGCCAGCACCCAACTAGCGGGAGTCTCCTACGAGCAGTACTTC.

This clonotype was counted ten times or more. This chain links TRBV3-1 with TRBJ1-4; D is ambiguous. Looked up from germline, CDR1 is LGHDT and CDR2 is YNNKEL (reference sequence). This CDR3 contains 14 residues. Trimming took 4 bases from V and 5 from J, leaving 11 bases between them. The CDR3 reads CASSPLTENEKLFF. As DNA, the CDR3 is TGTGCCAGCAGCCCTCTAACAGAGAATGAAAAACTGTTTTTT.

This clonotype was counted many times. CDR3 sequence reads: CASSLGDSLYGYTF. In DNA form, the CDR3 reads TGTGCCAGCAGCTTGGGGGACAGCCTCTATGGCTACACCTTC. This chain uses TRBV7-9 with TRBJ1-2, with 7 positions matching TRBD1. After removal of 3 bases from V and 4 bases from J, the junction contained 5 bases not matched to a gene. The CDR3 covers 14 residues. The germline V gene encodes CDR1 SEHNR and CDR2 FQNEAQ (reference sequence).

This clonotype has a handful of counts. The CDR3 DNA sequence: TGTGCCATCAGTGGGTCGGACAGGACGCCCACAACCGCCTACGAGCAGTACTTC. Translating gives CAISGSDRTPTTAYEQYF. The gene calls are TRBV10-3 and TRBJ2-7; 7 positions match TRBD1. With V trimmed by 4 bases and J by 2 bases, 17 bases remained unmatched. The CDR3 extends over 18 amino acids. From germline, CDR1 is ENHRY and CDR2 SYGVKD.

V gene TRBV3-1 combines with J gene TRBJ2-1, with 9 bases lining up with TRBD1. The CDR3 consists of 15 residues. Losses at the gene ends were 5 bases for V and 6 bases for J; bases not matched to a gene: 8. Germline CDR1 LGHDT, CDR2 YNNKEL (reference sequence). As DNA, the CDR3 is TGTGCCAGCAGCGACTCCGGGACAGGGACCAATGAGCAGTTCTTC. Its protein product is CASSDSGTGTNEQFF.